These 15 T cell receptor beta chains were all obtained from the same sample, sequenced in a study of T cells expressing NK-cell markers (dated by TCRdb to the early 2020s). Libraries were prepared through 5' RACE. These reads were obtained on an Illumina HiSeq 2000. Each CDR3 protein sequence appears as one entry after TCRdb reprocessed the reads, and no DNA is included. The sample's table covers some 440,000 distinct CDR3 sequences. Of the sample, 1.4% is held by the ten largest clones. The sequenced sample was blood T cells: a sorted CD56 or NKG2C T cell subset, CD4+ or CD8+ T cells, or bulk PBMC T cells (not recorded which). Receptors originate from a woman aged 50 to 65 in good health. Donor details come from another sample of the same person, matched by shared clones.

V is TRBV20-1 and J is TRBJ2-5; TCRdb proposes TRBD2, but this gene call is untestable without DNA. CDR3 length: 16 residues. CDR1 is DFQATT, CDR2 SNEGSKA, per germline (reference sequence). The CDR3 is CSALPRLAVIQETQYF.

V usage is TRBV5-1 and J usage is TRBJ2-3. Per the germline V gene, CDR1 is SGHRS and CDR2 is YFSETQ. The CDR3 contains 15 residues. CDR3 region: CASSLAVASTDTQYF.

The chain is built from TRBV29-1 and TRBJ2-7. Germline values: CDR1 SQVTM, CDR2 ANQGSEA. This CDR3 spans 12 amino acids. This chain's CDR3 is CSVGSLGYEQYF.

This chain joins TRBV28 and TRBJ2-1; the TCRdb call, TRBD2, lacks DNA for checking. This CDR3 region has 14 residues. The germline CDR1 and CDR2 sequences are MDHEN and SYDVKM. CDR3: CASSFGGTSNEQFF.

This chain joins TRBV12-3 or TRBV12-4 and TRBJ2-1. The CDR3 consists of 12 residues. CDR3 sequence: CASTVISGEQFF.

The chain combines TRBV10-3 with TRBJ2-5; TCRdb outputs TRBD1, but without DNA this stays unchecked. Germline V lookup: CDR1 ENHRY, CDR2 SYGVKD. The CDR3 is 17 amino acids. The CDR3 sequence is CAISAQGARDRGETQYF.

The chain carries TRBV7-6 and TRBJ2-1; lacking DNA, the TRBD2 call made by TCRdb goes unchecked. Germline CDR1 is SGHVS and CDR2 is FNYEAQ. CDR3 length: 16 residues. The CDR3 reads CASSQPGQREYNEQFF. Variable domain in full (rest from reference TRBV7-6 and TRBJ2-1): GAGVSQSPRYKVTKRGQDVALRCDPISGHVSLYWYRQALGQGPEFLTYFNYEAQQDKSGLPNDRFSAERPEGSISTLTIQRTEQRDSAMYRCASSQPGQREYNEQFFGPGTRLTVL.

V is TRBV5-1 and J is TRBJ2-3. CDR1 is SGHRS, CDR2 YFSETQ, per germline. The CDR3 runs to 14 residues. CDR3 loop: CASGGATLTDTQYF.

CDR3 sequence: CASSPGLVRGTEAFF. V and J are TRBV6-1 and TRBJ1-1; TCRdb outputs TRBD1, but without DNA this stays unchecked. The CDR3 consists of 15 residues. Germline CDR1 is MNHNS and CDR2 is SASEGT.

The rearrangement uses TRBV29-1 and TRBJ2-7; no DNA is available, so the TRBD1 call from TCRdb remains unchecked. Germline V CDR1 and CDR2: SQVTM, ANQGSEA. CDR3 length: 12 residues. Here the CDR3 reads CSADRGPREQYF.

The chain recombines TRBV7-2 with TRBJ2-5; TCRdb lists TRBD1, though no DNA is available to test this call. CDR1 is SGHTA, CDR2 FQGNSA, per germline. The length of the CDR3 is 15 residues. The CDR3 sequence is CASSPEGQGGETQYF.

The chain has TRBV10-3 and TRBJ1-1; TCRdb lists TRBD1, though no DNA is available to test this call. Per the germline V gene, CDR1 is ENHRY and CDR2 is SYGVKD. The CDR3 totals 16 residues. Here the CDR3 reads CAIRRDRGGRNTEAFF.

The rearrangement joins TRBV29-1 to TRBJ2-1. Germline CDR1 reads SQVTM; CDR2 reads ANQGSEA. This CDR3 contains 15 residues. The CDR3 sequence is CSVERIGGPYNEQFF.

The chain couples TRBV6-1 to TRBJ1-3. This CDR3 is 15 amino acids long. Germline V gene lookup returns CDR1 MNHNS and CDR2 SASEGT. The CDR3 spells CASSGTAFSGNTIYF.

The rearrangement links TRBV25-1 to TRBJ2-2. This CDR3 comprises 16 residues. Germline CDR1 reads MGHDK; CDR2 reads SYGVNS. The CDR3: CASTLSGVANTGELFF.